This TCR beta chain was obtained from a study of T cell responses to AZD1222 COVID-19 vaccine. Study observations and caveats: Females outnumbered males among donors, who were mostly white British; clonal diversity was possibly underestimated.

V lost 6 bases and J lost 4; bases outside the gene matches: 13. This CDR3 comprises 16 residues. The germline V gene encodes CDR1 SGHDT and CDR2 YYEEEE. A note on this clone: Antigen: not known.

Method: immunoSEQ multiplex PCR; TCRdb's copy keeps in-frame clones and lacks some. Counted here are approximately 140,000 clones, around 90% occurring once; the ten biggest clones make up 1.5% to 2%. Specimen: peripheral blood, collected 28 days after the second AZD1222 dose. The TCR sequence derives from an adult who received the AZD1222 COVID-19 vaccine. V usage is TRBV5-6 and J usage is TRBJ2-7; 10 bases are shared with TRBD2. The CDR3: CASNLKGLAPRYEQYF. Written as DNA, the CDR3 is TGTGCCAGCAACCTTAAGGGACTAGCGCCCCGGTACGAGCAGTACTTC.